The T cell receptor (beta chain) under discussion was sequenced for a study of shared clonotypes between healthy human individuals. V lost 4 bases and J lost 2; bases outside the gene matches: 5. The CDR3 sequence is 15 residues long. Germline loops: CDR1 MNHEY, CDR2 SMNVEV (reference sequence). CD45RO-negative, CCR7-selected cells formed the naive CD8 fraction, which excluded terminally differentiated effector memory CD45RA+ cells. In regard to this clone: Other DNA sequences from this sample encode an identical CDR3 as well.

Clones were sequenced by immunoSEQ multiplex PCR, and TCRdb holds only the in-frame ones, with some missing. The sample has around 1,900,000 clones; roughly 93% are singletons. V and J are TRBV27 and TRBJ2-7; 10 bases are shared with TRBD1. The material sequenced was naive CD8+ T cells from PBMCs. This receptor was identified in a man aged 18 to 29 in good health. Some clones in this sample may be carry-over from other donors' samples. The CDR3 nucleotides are TGTGCCAGCAGTTCTCCGGGACAGGGGACCTACGAGCAGTACTTC. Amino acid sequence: CASSSPGQGTYEQYF.